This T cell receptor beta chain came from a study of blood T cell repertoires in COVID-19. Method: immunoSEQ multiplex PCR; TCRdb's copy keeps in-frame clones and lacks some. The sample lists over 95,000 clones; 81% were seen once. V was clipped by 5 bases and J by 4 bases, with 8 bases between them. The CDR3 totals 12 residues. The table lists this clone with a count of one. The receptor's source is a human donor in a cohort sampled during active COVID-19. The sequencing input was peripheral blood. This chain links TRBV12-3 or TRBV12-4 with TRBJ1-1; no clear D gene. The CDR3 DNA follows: TGTGCCAGCAGTCCGACTTTCACTGAAGCTTTCTTT. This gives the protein CASSPTFTEAFF.